These T cell receptor beta chains were read from a single sample in a study of cytomegalovirus exposure and HLA in healthy donors. Measured with immunoSEQ multiplex PCR; TCRdb has only the in-frame clones, and not every one. The top ten clones hold about 10% of a sample with about 120,000 clones, approximately 80% of them seen once. Sequencing was carried out using PBMCs. These receptors all come from a female donor in good health and CMV-seropositive. Each CDR3 is given with its conserved first and last residue. The D gene is left open where the match is weak. A row's size may be missing; if present it is once, few, many or a size class.

clone_size: NA; j_call: TRBJ1-2; d_call: NA; v_call: TRBV2; cdr3_aa: CASSGENYGYTF; cdr3_nt: TGTGCCAGCTCGGGAGAAAACTATGGCTACACCTTC
clone_size: NA; j_call: TRBJ2-3; d_call: TRBD2; v_call: TRBV2; cdr3_aa: CASIAGGLDTQYF; cdr3_nt: TGTGCCAGCATCGCGGGGGGATTAGATACGCAGTATTTT
clone_size: few; j_call: TRBJ2-7; d_call: NA; v_call: TRBV4-3; cdr3_aa: CASSPQAGPYEQYF; cdr3_nt: TGCGCCAGCAGCCCCCAGGCGGGACCCTACGAGCAGTACTTC
clone_size: few; j_call: TRBJ1-1; d_call: NA; v_call: TRBV5-1; cdr3_aa: CASSEQGQNTEAFF; cdr3_nt: TGCGCCAGCAGCGAACAGGGACAGAACACTGAAGCTTTCTTT
clone_size: NA; j_call: TRBJ2-1; d_call: NA; v_call: TRBV10-3; cdr3_aa: CAISESLGGDEQFF; cdr3_nt: TGTGCCATCAGTGAATCCCTCGGCGGCGATGAGCAGTTCTTC
clone_size: NA; j_call: TRBJ2-3; d_call: TRBD1; v_call: TRBV5-5; cdr3_aa: CASSSGQGTDTQYF; cdr3_nt: TGTGCCAGCAGCTCGGGACAGGGCACAGATACGCAGTATTTT
clone_size: NA; j_call: TRBJ1-4; d_call: NA; v_call: TRBV2; cdr3_aa: CASSGQNNEKLFF; cdr3_nt: TGTGCCAGCAGTGGACAGAATAATGAAAAACTGTTTTTT
clone_size: NA; j_call: TRBJ1-4; d_call: TRBD1; v_call: TRBV7-8; cdr3_aa: CASSLDRGTNEKLFF; cdr3_nt: TGTGCCAGCAGCCTAGACAGGGGTACTAATGAAAAACTGTTTTTT
clone_size: once; j_call: TRBJ1-3; d_call: TRBD1; v_call: TRBV27; cdr3_aa: CASRGQGGHTIYF; cdr3_nt: TGTGCCAGCAGAGGACAGGGGGGACACACCATATATTTT
clone_size: many; j_call: TRBJ1-1; d_call: TRBD1; v_call: TRBV7-2; cdr3_aa: CASSPGTGPAFF; cdr3_nt: TGTGCCAGCAGTCCCGGGACAGGGCCAGCTTTCTTT
clone_size: NA; j_call: TRBJ1-6; d_call: NA; v_call: TRBV9; cdr3_aa: CASSDHFQGGSSYNSPLHF; cdr3_nt: TGTGCCAGCAGCGACCACTTTCAGGGAGGAAGCTCCTATAATTCACCCCTCCACTTT
clone_size: NA; j_call: TRBJ1-4; d_call: NA; v_call: TRBV5-1; cdr3_aa: CASSLIPDTPGEKLFF; cdr3_nt: TGCGCCAGCAGCTTGATACCAGACACCCCTGGGGAAAAACTGTTTTTT
clone_size: NA; j_call: TRBJ1-3; d_call: TRBD1; v_call: TRBV6-1; cdr3_aa: CASSLWTGAGNTIYF; cdr3_nt: TGTGCCAGCAGTTTGTGGACAGGGGCTGGAAACACCATATATTTT
clone_size: NA; j_call: TRBJ1-5; d_call: TRBD1; v_call: TRBV2; cdr3_aa: CASSGQRTGEGQPQHF; cdr3_nt: TGTGCCAGCAGTGGGCAGAGGACAGGGGAAGGGCAGCCCCAGCATTTT
clone_size: NA; j_call: TRBJ2-5; d_call: NA; v_call: TRBV21-1; cdr3_aa: CASSKWSGETQYF; cdr3_nt: TGTGCCAGCAGCAAATGGAGTGGAGAGACCCAGTACTTC
clone_size: NA; j_call: TRBJ2-5; d_call: TRBD2; v_call: TRBV10-3; cdr3_aa: CAISENPEAGQETQYF; cdr3_nt: TGTGCCATCAGTGAGAACCCGGAAGCGGGGCAAGAGACCCAGTACTTC
clone_size: NA; j_call: TRBJ2-7; d_call: NA; v_call: TRBV7-2; cdr3_aa: CASSPSFYEQYF; cdr3_nt: TGTGCCAGCAGCCCAAGCTTCTACGAGCAGTACTTC
clone_size: NA; j_call: TRBJ1-1; d_call: TRBD1; v_call: TRBV28; cdr3_aa: CASSPGGYTEAFF; cdr3_nt: TGTGCCAGCAGCCCAGGGGGCTACACTGAAGCTTTCTTT
clone_size: NA; j_call: TRBJ1-5; d_call: TRBD1; v_call: TRBV5-4; cdr3_aa: CASSLPKGQGRYSNQPQHF; cdr3_nt: TGTGCCAGCAGCTTGCCGAAGGGACAGGGACGGTATAGCAATCAGCCCCAGCATTTT
clone_size: NA; j_call: TRBJ1-3; d_call: NA; v_call: TRBV30; cdr3_aa: CAWSPGPAGNTIYF; cdr3_nt: TGTGCCTGGAGTCCAGGTCCGGCTGGAAACACCATATATTTT
clone_size: NA; j_call: TRBJ2-1; d_call: NA; v_call: TRBV19; cdr3_aa: CASSFLLYNEQFF; cdr3_nt: TGTGCCAGTAGTTTTCTCCTCTACAATGAGCAGTTCTTC
clone_size: NA; j_call: TRBJ2-3; d_call: NA; v_call: TRBV6-5; cdr3_aa: CASSLASTDTQYF; cdr3_nt: TGTGCCAGCAGTTTGGCTAGCACAGATACGCAGTATTTT
clone_size: NA; j_call: TRBJ1-2; d_call: NA; v_call: TRBV7-2; cdr3_aa: CASSRGGRDGYTF; cdr3_nt: TGTGCCAGCAGCCGGGGGGGGCGCGATGGCTACACCTTC
clone_size: NA; j_call: TRBJ2-1; d_call: NA; v_call: TRBV6-1; cdr3_aa: CASSESNLYNEQFF; cdr3_nt: TGTGCCAGCAGTGAATCTAACCTATACAATGAGCAGTTCTTC
clone_size: NA; j_call: TRBJ2-7; d_call: NA; v_call: TRBV6-5; cdr3_aa: CASSRRQANYEQYF; cdr3_nt: TGTGCCAGCAGCCGACGACAGGCGAACTACGAGCAGTACTTC
clone_size: NA; j_call: TRBJ2-5; d_call: NA; v_call: TRBV9; cdr3_aa: CASSVALGPETQYF; cdr3_nt: TGTGCCAGCAGCGTAGCCCTGGGCCCAGAGACCCAGTACTTC
clone_size: NA; j_call: TRBJ2-5; d_call: NA; v_call: TRBV2; cdr3_aa: CASRDSYQETQYF; cdr3_nt: TGTGCCAGCAGGGACAGCTACCAAGAGACCCAGTACTTC
clone_size: NA; j_call: TRBJ2-2; d_call: TRBD1; v_call: TRBV4-3; cdr3_aa: CASSQELGQGTGELFF; cdr3_nt: TGCGCCAGCAGCCAAGAATTAGGACAGGGGACCGGGGAGCTGTTTTTT
clone_size: NA; j_call: TRBJ1-6; d_call: TRBD1; v_call: TRBV9; cdr3_aa: CASSVKTGGTGSPLHF; cdr3_nt: TGTGCCAGCAGCGTAAAAACAGGGGGGACTGGTTCACCCCTCCACTTT
clone_size: NA; j_call: TRBJ1-1; d_call: TRBD1; v_call: TRBV5-1; cdr3_aa: CASSDRGKTEAFF; cdr3_nt: TGCGCCAGCAGCGACAGGGGGAAGACTGAAGCTTTCTTT
clone_size: NA; j_call: TRBJ1-6; d_call: NA; v_call: TRBV4-2; cdr3_aa: CASSQVVSMNSPLHF; cdr3_nt: TGTGCCAGCAGCCAAGTAGTCTCGATGAATTCACCCCTCCACTTT
clone_size: NA; j_call: TRBJ2-7; d_call: TRBD2; v_call: TRBV7-2; cdr3_aa: CASSFTSGVGEQYF; cdr3_nt: TGTGCCAGCAGCTTTACTAGCGGGGTCGGTGAGCAGTACTTC
clone_size: NA; j_call: TRBJ1-1; d_call: NA; v_call: TRBV5-1; cdr3_aa: CASSLTGLATEAFF; cdr3_nt: TGCGCCAGCAGCTTAACAGGTTTGGCCACTGAAGCTTTCTTT
clone_size: NA; j_call: TRBJ1-1; d_call: NA; v_call: TRBV28; cdr3_aa: CASSLSQSPFEAFF; cdr3_nt: TGTGCCAGCAGTTTATCACAGAGCCCCTTTGAAGCTTTCTTT